These 5 T cell receptor beta chains share one sample of origin, sequenced in a study of response to subunit inactivated influenza vaccine. TCRdb used MiXCR to reprocess the RT-PCR reads, holding one entry per CDR3 protein. Here the sample spans about 780,000 distinct CDR3 sequences, about 18% being singletons. Source: PBMCs from blood, taken 4 to 6 days after vaccination. The receptors originated from a man aged 50-59 years who received an inactivated influenza vaccine.

A few counts support this clonotype. V usage is TRBV29-1 and J usage is TRBJ2-1; 8 nucleotides agree with TRBD1. The CDR3 is 12 amino acids. Trimming at V came to 7 bases and at J to 8 bases, leaving 7 bases not matched to a gene. CDR1 is SQVTM and CDR2 is ANQGSEA in the germline V gene. DNA for the CDR3: TGCAGCGCGCAGGGGGCGCGTCATGAGCAGTTCTTC. Translation: CSAQGARHEQFF.

The CDR3 spells CASSQPPVSYEQYF. The CDR3 coding sequence is TGTGCCAGCAGCCAACCACCTGTCTCCTACGAGCAGTACTTC. The rearrangement links TRBV14 to TRBJ2-7; no clear D gene. There are 14 residues in the CDR3. V shed 2 bases and J shed 0 bases, with 8 bases lying between them. Germline lookup yields CDR1 SGHDN and CDR2 FVKESK.

In this sample, this clonotype turned up a few times. J is TRBJ2-7 and V is TRBV3-1, with TRBD1 as a possible D gene (6 bases). CDR1 is LGHDT, CDR2 YNNKEL, per germline (reference sequence). The V end lost 0 bases, the J end lost 2 bases, and 11 bases lay between the germline ends. CDR3 length: 15 residues. The CDR3 sequence is CASSQDWDTAYEQYF. The CDR3 DNA follows: TGTGCCAGCAGCCAAGACTGGGACACCGCCTACGAGCAGTACTTC.

This clonotype appeared once. The chain carries TRBV7-9 and TRBJ1-4; 7 nucleotides match TRBD1. This CDR3 spans 14 amino acids. Germline V CDR1 and CDR2: SEHNR, FQNEAQ (reference sequence). J lost 8 bases, V lost 5 bases, and 8 bases had no gene match. This CDR3 reads CASSQQGSGEKLFF. In DNA, the CDR3 is TGTGCCAGCAGCCAACAGGGGTCAGGCGAAAAACTGTTTTTT.

This sequence joins TRBV7-2 and TRBJ1-1; tentatively, D is TRBD1 (5 bases). Trimming shortened V by 0 bases and J by 7 bases, and 12 bases separated the two germline ends. Germline lookup yields CDR1 SGHTA and CDR2 FQGNSA. The CDR3 totals 14 residues. CDR3 DNA: TGTGCCAGCAGCTTAGCGTTGCGGGGCGGTGAAGCTTTCTTT. Amino acid sequence: CASSLALRGGEAFF.